The 5 T cell receptor beta chains below all came from one sample that was sequenced in a study of shared clonotypes between healthy human individuals. Naive CD8 cells comprised CD45RO-negative, CCR7-positively selected cells, excluding terminally differentiated effector memory CD45RA+ cells. The table came from immunoSEQ multiplex PCR; TCRdb's copy has only in-frame clones and leaves some out. The sample shows about 2 million clones, about 94% of them seen only once. The source material was naive CD8+ T cells sorted from blood. These receptors came from a man aged 18-30 years in good health.

V and J are TRBV4-3 and TRBJ2-1, with 10 nucleotides matching TRBD2. Germline trimming cut 4 bases from V and 5 bases from J; bases unmatched to any gene: 8. CDR1 and CDR2 (germline): LGHNA, YSLEER. The CDR3 is 16 residues long. The CDR3 nucleotides read TGCGCCAGCAGCCTTCTCACCGGGACTAGCGACAATGAGCAGTTCTTC. Its translation is CASSLLTGTSDNEQFF.

V is TRBV29-1 and J is TRBJ1-5, with no clear D. The V gene's germline CDR1 is SQVTM and CDR2 ANQGSEA. Trimming cost V 4 bases and J 3 bases, with 16 bases left between them. CDR3 length equals 15 residues. DNA for the CDR3: TGCAGCGTTGCCCCTGCGGGCTTCCCCAATCAGCCCCAGCATTTT. It codes for CSVAPAGFPNQPQHF. The variable domain in full, with the rest retrieved from reference TRBV29-1 and TRBJ1-5, is SAVISQKPSRDICQRGTSLTIQCQVDSQVTMMFWYRQQPGQSLTLIATANQGSEATYESGFVIDKFPISRPNLTFSTLTVSNMSPEDSSIYLCSVAPAGFPNQPQHFGDGTRLSIL.

About this clone: Different DNA sequences within this sample yield the same CDR3. V gene TRBV19 combines with J gene TRBJ1-1; tentative D call: TRBD1 (6 bases). Between the trimmed V and J ends, which lost 8 bases and 1 base, there was a span of 8 bases. The CDR3 is 12 amino acids. Germline V gene lookup returns CDR1 LNHDA and CDR2 SQIVND (reference sequence). In DNA form, the CDR3 reads TGTGCCAGTCAGACAGGGAACACTGAAGCTTTCTTT. Protein product: CASQTGNTEAFF. Drawing the rest from reference TRBV19 and TRBJ1-1, the complete variable domain is DGGITQSPKYLFRKEGQNVTLSCEQNLNHDAMYWYRQDPGQGLRLIYYSQIVNDFQKGDIAEGYSVSREKKESFPLTVTSAQKNPTAFYLCASQTGNTEAFFGQGTRLTVV.

A note on this clone: The identical CDR3 is also encoded by other nucleotide sequences in the sample. This chain links TRBV10-1 with TRBJ2-7; a possible D gene is TRBD2 (5 bases). There are 13 residues in the CDR3. The germline V gene has CDR1 WNHNN and CDR2 SYGVQD (reference sequence). The V gene lost 4 bases and the J gene lost 0 bases, with 7 bases spanning the gap. The CDR3 sequence: CASSVGSSYEQYF. The CDR3 nucleotides read TGCGCCAGCAGTGTGGGGAGCTCCTACGAGCAGTACTTC.

The V call is TRBV5-4, the J call TRBJ2-3; 15 nucleotides align to TRBD2. Per germline, CDR1 SGHNT and CDR2 YYREEE (reference sequence). This CDR3 has 19 residues. V shed 0 bases and J 3 bases; nucleotides not matched to a gene: 8. The CDR3 here is CASSLAGTSGGSITDTQYF. Written as DNA, the CDR3 is TGTGCCAGCAGCTTGGCCGGGACTAGCGGGGGGTCCATTACAGATACGCAGTATTTT.